Listed here is a single TCR beta chain. Its antigen is currently unknown. The CDR3 length is 15 residues. The germline V gene has CDR1 SGHVS and CDR2 FQNEAQ. Trimming removed 2 bases at V and 4 bases at J, with 13 bases between. The data stem from a study of T-cell memory formation after mild COVID-19. Study-level results: Memory cells collected pre-infection included some clones that later responded, suggesting cross-reactive memory joined.

From the 5' RACE reads, TCRdb called clonotypes with MiXCR, one entry per CDR3 protein. The profile shows a few hundred thousand distinct CDR3 sequences, 20% to 25% of them singletons. The material sequenced was PBMCs or a T cell subset sorted from them (not recorded which). The sequence derives from a man between 18 and 35 years old who had mild COVID-19 (a few samples of this study predate the infection). Cell type and time point are not known. J is TRBJ2-3 and V is TRBV7-8; D may be TRBD1 (6 bases). The CDR3 region is CASSLNRESSDTQYF. The CDR3 bases are TGTGCCAGCAGCTTAAACAGGGAGTCTTCAGATACGCAGTATTTT.